The 26 T cell receptor beta chains given below trace back to one sample, sequenced in a study of OX40 agonist ivuxolimab in advanced cancers. Clones were sequenced by immunoSEQ multiplex PCR, and TCRdb holds only the in-frame ones, with some missing. The data show under 100,000 clones, about 90% seen once. The source was CD4+ or CD8+ T cells sorted from blood, collected in a trial of the OX40 agonist ivuxolimab. All receptors come from an adult with an advanced solid tumor such as melanoma, head and neck, liver or kidney cancer.

This clone was observed a single time. J is TRBJ2-7 and V is TRBV11-3; 10 bases line up with TRBD2. This CDR3 is 15 amino acids long. The J segment lost 3 bases and the V segment lost 5 bases, leaving 7 bases of the junction unmatched. CDR1 is SGHNT, CDR2 YENEEA, per germline. The DNA for the CDR3 is TGTGCCAGCAGCCCCCGACTAGCGGGCTTCTACGAGCAGTACTTC. It yields the protein CASSPRLAGFYEQYF. The complete variable domain, with remaining parts taken from reference TRBV11-3 and TRBJ2-7, reads EAGVVQSPRYKIIEKKQPVAFWCNPISGHNTLYWYLQNLGQGPELLIRYENEEAVDDSQLPKDRFSAERLKGVDSTLKIQPAELGDSAVYLCASSPRLAGFYEQYFGPGTRLTVT.

V and J are TRBV30 and TRBJ1-2, with 9 bases identical to TRBD1. CDR1 is GTSNPN, CDR2 SVGIG, per germline (reference sequence). The CDR3 has 13 residues. With 1 base clipped from V and 8 bases from J, the junction kept 5 bases outside the gene matches. Here the CDR3 reads CAWSEQGARGYTF. CDR3 DNA sequence: TGTGCCTGGAGTGAACAGGGGGCGAGAGGCTACACCTTC.

The J gene is TRBJ2-2, the V gene TRBV27; TRBD2 agrees at 9 bases. Trimming cost V 3 bases and J 7 bases; bases outside gene matches: 6. The CDR3 contains 15 residues. CDR1 MNHEY and CDR2 SMNVEV come from the germline V gene (reference sequence). The CDR3 nucleotides read TGTGCCAGCAGTTTCATTAGCGGGAGAGGCGGGGAGCTGTTTTTT. It codes for CASSFISGRGGELFF.

V and J are TRBV28 and TRBJ2-1, with TRBD1 matching 7 bases. Germline-derived CDR1 and CDR2 are MDHEN and SYDVKM. With V trimmed by 5 bases and J by 0 bases, 7 bases remained unmatched. The CDR3 is 16 residues long. Written as DNA, the CDR3 is TGTGCCAGCAGTGGGGACAGCCGAAGCTCCTACAATGAGCAGTTCTTC. Translation gives CASSGDSRSSYNEQFF.

The gene calls are TRBV4-1 and TRBJ1-1; no clear D gene. The CDR3 runs to 15 residues. CDR1 MGHRA and CDR2 YSYEKL come from the germline V gene. Trimming pared 0 bases from V and 5 bases from J, leaving 13 bases between. The CDR3 DNA reads as TGCGCCAGCAGCCAAGATCGAGGCAGCTGGACTGAAGCTTTCTTT. Its translation: CASSQDRGSWTEAFF.

The chain links TRBV30 to TRBJ1-5; 8 bases are a match to TRBD1. CDR3 size: 16 residues. Germline lookup yields CDR1 GTSNPN and CDR2 SVGIG (reference sequence). J lost 4 bases, V lost 3 bases, and 11 bases had no gene match. The CDR3 protein is CAWSPRGLLGNQPQHF. CDR3 in DNA: TGTGCCTGGAGCCCCAGGGGGCTTCTGGGAAATCAGCCCCAGCATTTT.

This clone was seen just once. This CDR3 reads CASSLAAGVTAKNIQYF. CDR3 coding DNA: TGTGCCAGCAGCTTAGCCGCCGGGGTCACGGCCAAAAACATTCAGTACTTC. The rearrangement joins TRBV7-2 to TRBJ2-4, with a tentative D call TRBD2 (5 bases). The CDR3 is 17 amino acids. Germline CDR1 is SGHTA and CDR2 is FQGNSA. V gave up 0 bases and J gave up 1 base, with 13 bases separating them.

In its sample, this clone was seen once. This chain uses TRBV2 with TRBJ1-2, with D tentatively TRBD1 (6 bases). Germline CDR1 SNHLY, CDR2 FYNNEI. Trimming cost V 7 bases and J 4 bases, with 19 bases left between them. The CDR3 covers 15 residues. This chain's CDR3 is CASTPTGTSLYGYTF. In nucleotides, the CDR3 is TGTGCCAGCACCCCGACAGGAACCTCTCTCTATGGCTACACCTTC.

The V and J genes are TRBV7-2 and TRBJ2-5; D may be TRBD1 (7 bases). The CDR3 is 13 residues long. CDR1 and CDR2 (germline): SGHTA, FQGNSA. The CDR3 bases are TGTGGCTCCAGGGGGGCTGGGGAAGAGACCCAGTACTTC. This encodes CGSRGAGEETQYF.

This chain links TRBV5-4 with TRBJ1-1, with D unclear. The germline V gene has CDR1 SGHNT and CDR2 YYREEE (reference sequence). The CDR3 consists of 14 residues. V lost 1 base, J lost 5 bases, and 12 bases lay in between. CDR3 DNA: TGTGCCAGCAGCTTGTTTGGGAGAGGGACTGAAGCTTTCTTT. It translates to CASSLFGRGTEAFF.

This chain links TRBV15 with TRBJ1-6; possible D gene TRBD1, 6 bases. The CDR3 has 15 residues. Germline V gives CDR1 LNHNV, CDR2 YYDKDF (reference sequence). V was clipped by 0 bases and J by 5 bases, with 8 bases between them. The CDR3 DNA reads as TGTGCCACCAGCAGAGAGGACAGAGATAATTCACCCCTCCACTTT. Its translation: CATSREDRDNSPLHF.

The chain uses TRBV23-1 and TRBJ2-2, with 9 nucleotides matching TRBD1. TRBV23-1 is labeled an ORF, and its function is uncertain. This CDR3 spans 21 amino acids. The J segment lost 6 bases and the V segment lost 4 bases, leaving 24 bases of the junction unmatched. As DNA, the CDR3 is TGCGCCAGCAGTCTAACACCACCCCTGGTGAGAGACAGGGGGTTGGCCGGGGAGCTGTTTTTT. Protein sequence: CASSLTPPLVRDRGLAGELFF.

In DNA form, the CDR3 reads TGTGCCAGCAGTGAATCCGGTTATGGCTACACCTTC. This codes for CASSESGYGYTF. The genes are TRBV6-1 and TRBJ1-2; D ambiguous. Deletions cut 2 bases from V and 5 bases from J, with 6 bases between. The CDR3 covers 12 residues. The germline CDR1 and CDR2 sequences are MNHNS and SASEGT.

The chain carries TRBV6-5 and TRBJ1-6; 7 bases map to TRBD1. The CDR3 extends over 15 amino acids. V shed 4 bases, J shed 8 bases, and the junction held 8 bases outside the gene matches. The germline CDR1 and CDR2 sequences are MNHEY and SVGAGI. CDR3 loop: CASSSFYRGDSPLHF. In DNA, the CDR3 is TGTGCCAGCAGTTCATTCTACAGGGGAGATTCACCCCTCCACTTT.

The gene calls are TRBV12-5 and TRBJ1-2; D might be TRBD1 (5 bases). Germline V gene data show CDR1 as LGHNT and CDR2 as FRNRAP. The CDR3 is 14 amino acids. The germline V and J ends were trimmed by 4 bases and 2 bases, with 11 bases remaining between them. The CDR3 here is CASGWEGPNYGYTF. The CDR3 DNA sequence: TGTGCTAGTGGTTGGGAGGGGCCAAACTATGGCTACACCTTC.

This clone appeared a single time. The chain has TRBV11-2 and TRBJ1-2, with D unresolved. Germline CDR1 reads SGHAT; CDR2 reads FQNNGV. The V gene lost 4 bases and the J gene lost 2 bases, with 8 bases spanning the gap. This CDR3 is built from 13 residues. The CDR3 loop reads CASSYIQNYGYTF. The DNA for the CDR3 is TGTGCCAGCAGCTACATCCAGAACTATGGCTACACCTTC.

This clone was picked up one time. CDR3: CASSPDSNTEAFF. The CDR3 DNA follows: TGTGCCAGCTCACCGGACAGTAACACTGAAGCTTTCTTT. The rearrangement links TRBV18 to TRBJ1-1, with a tentative D call TRBD1 (6 bases). The V end was cut by 3 bases, the J end by 2 bases, with 7 bases between. Germline CDR1 KGHSH, CDR2 LQKENI. CDR3 length: 13 amino acids.

The V and J genes are TRBV19 and TRBJ1-2; maybe TRBD1 (5 bases). CDR1 LNHDA and CDR2 SQIVND come from the germline V gene (reference sequence). Trimming stripped 2 bases from V and 4 bases from J, with 11 bases between. The CDR3 has 14 residues. The DNA of the CDR3 is TGTGCCAGTAGTATAACGCAGGGAAGCTATGGCTACACCTTC. Its translation is CASSITQGSYGYTF.

The V call is TRBV7-2, the J call TRBJ2-3; no clear D. The CDR3 contains 12 residues. V was shortened by 1 base and J by 7 bases, with 6 bases between the two germline ends. CDR1 is SGHTA, CDR2 FQGNSA, per germline. The CDR3: CASSLESYTQYF. The CDR3 coding sequence is TGTGCCAGCAGCTTAGAGTCTTATACGCAGTATTTT.

This chain uses TRBV7-9 with TRBJ2-3, with 11 nucleotides matching TRBD2. CDR3 length equals 18 residues. Germline trimming cut 0 bases from V and 2 bases from J; bases unmatched to any gene: 7. The germline V gene has CDR1 SEHNR and CDR2 FQNEAQ (reference sequence). The CDR3 region has the DNA TGTGCCAGCAGCTTAGCGGTGAGACTAGCGGGATCCACAGATACGCAGTATTTT. Encoded protein: CASSLAVRLAGSTDTQYF.

The chain recombines TRBV5-1 with TRBJ1-5, with 8 bases aligning to TRBD1. The germline gives CDR1 SGHRS, CDR2 YFSETQ. Trimming removed 4 bases from V and 0 bases from J; junction bases left unmatched: 6. This CDR3 contains 16 residues. The CDR3 DNA reads as TGCGCCAGCAGCAGTGGACAGGGAGATAGCAATCAGCCCCAGCATTTT. Encoded protein: CASSSGQGDSNQPQHF.

The V and J genes are TRBV7-8 and TRBJ2-4; the match to TRBD2 covers 12 bases. Trimming at V came to 5 bases and at J to 6 bases, leaving 8 bases not matched to a gene. Germline-derived CDR1 and CDR2 are SGHVS and FQNEAQ. The CDR3 length is 16 residues. The CDR3 loop is CASSQPLAGGPNIQYF. CDR3 sequence (DNA): TGTGCCAGCAGCCAGCCTCTAGCGGGAGGGCCAAACATTCAGTACTTC. The whole variable domain, remainder taken from reference TRBV7-8 and TRBJ2-4, is GAGVSQSPRYKVAKRGQDVALRCDPISGHVSLFWYQQALGQGPEFLTYFQNEAQLDKSGLPSDRFFAERPEGSVSTLKIQRTQQEDSAVYLCASSQPLAGGPNIQYFGAGTRLSVL.

The chain employs TRBV7-6 and TRBJ2-2; the D gene is possibly TRBD2 (5 bases). V was cut by 3 bases and J by 0 bases, with 11 bases left in between. The CDR3 is made up of 16 amino acids. Germline CDR1 SGHVS, CDR2 FNYEAQ. The chain's CDR3 is CASSFSSGSNTGELFF. The CDR3 nucleotides are TGTGCCAGCAGCTTCAGTTCGGGATCGAACACCGGGGAGCTGTTTTTT.

The chain employs TRBV19 and TRBJ1-1, with TRBD1 matching 8 bases. J lost 4 bases, V lost 3 bases, and 10 bases had no gene match. The CDR3 consists of 16 residues. Germline CDR1 LNHDA, CDR2 SQIVND (reference sequence). As DNA, the CDR3 is TGTGCCAGTAGTATCTGGGAACAGGGGGGGAGCACTGAAGCTTTCTTT. Translation: CASSIWEQGGSTEAFF.

This clone has a single count. The rearrangement links TRBV19 to TRBJ2-7, with 8 nucleotides matching TRBD2. The germline CDR1 and CDR2 sequences are LNHDA and SQIVND (reference sequence). V dropped 7 bases and J dropped 4; count of bases not matched to a gene: 12. The CDR3 has 15 residues. The CDR3 region is CASNSPGTSLYEQYF. The CDR3 nucleotides read TGTGCCAGTAACAGTCCCGGGACTAGTCTGTACGAGCAGTACTTC.

This chain connects TRBV5-4 to TRBJ1-4; D is unresolved. Germline V lookup: CDR1 SGHNT, CDR2 YYREEE (reference sequence). This CDR3 comprises 19 residues. V was cut by 0 bases and J by 2 bases, with 20 bases left in between. The CDR3 coding sequence is TGTGCCAGCAGCTTGGAATCGGGAAATCCGTTGGGGACTAATGAAAAACTGTTTTTT. Translated: CASSLESGNPLGTNEKLFF.